Reported below is one T cell receptor beta chain. Its specificity is unknown. V was cut by 0 bases and J by 6 bases, with 9 bases left in between. The CDR3 is 13 amino acids. Germline V gene sequence: CDR1 SGHRS, CDR2 YFSETQ. The data were obtained in a study of neoadjuvant nivolumab and ipilimumab in lung cancer. Study as a whole: Nivolumab 3 mg/kg was given days 1, 15 and 29, plus ipilimumab 1 mg/kg day 1 in combination.

General study results and limits: Pathologic regression was not significantly tied to TCR clonality. Resected tumors had greater TCR richness and clonality than uninvolved lung.

Clones were read by immunoSEQ multiplex PCR, and TCRdb kept only the in-frame ones, dropping some. The sample has approximately 30,000 clones; 75% to 95% are singletons. The chain employs TRBV5-1 and TRBJ1-2, with D perhaps matching TRBD1 (6 bases). This material consisted of peripheral blood, taken after neoadjuvant nivolumab, alone or with ipilimumab, at or shortly before surgery. The origin of this receptor is an adult with non-small cell lung cancer. The CDR3 nucleotides are TGCGCCAGCAGCTTGGGTCAGGGGCATGGCTACACCTTC. Protein product: CASSLGQGHGYTF.